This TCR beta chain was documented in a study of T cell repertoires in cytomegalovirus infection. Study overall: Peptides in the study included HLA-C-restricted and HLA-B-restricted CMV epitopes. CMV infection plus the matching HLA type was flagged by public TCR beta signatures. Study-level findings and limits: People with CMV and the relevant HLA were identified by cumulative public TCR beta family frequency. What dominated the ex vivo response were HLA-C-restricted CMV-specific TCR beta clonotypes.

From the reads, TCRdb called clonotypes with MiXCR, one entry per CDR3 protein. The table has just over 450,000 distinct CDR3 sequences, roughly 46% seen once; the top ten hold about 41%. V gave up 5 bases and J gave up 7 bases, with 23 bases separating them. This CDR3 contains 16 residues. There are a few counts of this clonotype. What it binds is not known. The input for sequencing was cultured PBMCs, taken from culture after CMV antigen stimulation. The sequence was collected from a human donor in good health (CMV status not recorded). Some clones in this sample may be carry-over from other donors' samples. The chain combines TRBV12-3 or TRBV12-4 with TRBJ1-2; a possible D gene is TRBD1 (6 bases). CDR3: CASSKTGFGRRFGYTF. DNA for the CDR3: TGTGCCAGCAGTAAGACAGGTTTCGGCAGGCGATTTGGCTACACCTTC.